The text below deals with one TCR beta chain. The antigen is not known. This sample stems from a study of beta chain features in type 1 diabetes. Whole-study findings and limits: Moderately but significantly shorter TCRB CDR3s were found in Type 1 diabetes patients in all four CD4+ subsets.

As every portion of the isolated RNA was reverse transcribed, the sequencing read expressed TCRB transcripts. Only in-frame clones appear in the TCRdb table, and some are missing; sequencing was by immunoSEQ multiplex PCR. The sample contains about 650,000 clones, around 12% of which appear only once. The CDR3 contains 15 residues. The V gene's germline CDR1 is SQVTM and CDR2 ANQGSEA. Trimming cost V 2 bases and J 1 base, with 9 bases left between them. Sequencing input: naive CD4+ T cells from blood. This sequence was found in a man aged 30 to 45 with type 1 diabetes. V usage is TRBV29-1 and J usage is TRBJ2-6; D is perhaps TRBD2 (6 bases). The CDR3 sequence is CSVEKGTSGANVLTF. The CDR3 DNA is TGCAGCGTTGAAAAGGGGACTTCTGGGGCCAACGTCCTGACTTTC.